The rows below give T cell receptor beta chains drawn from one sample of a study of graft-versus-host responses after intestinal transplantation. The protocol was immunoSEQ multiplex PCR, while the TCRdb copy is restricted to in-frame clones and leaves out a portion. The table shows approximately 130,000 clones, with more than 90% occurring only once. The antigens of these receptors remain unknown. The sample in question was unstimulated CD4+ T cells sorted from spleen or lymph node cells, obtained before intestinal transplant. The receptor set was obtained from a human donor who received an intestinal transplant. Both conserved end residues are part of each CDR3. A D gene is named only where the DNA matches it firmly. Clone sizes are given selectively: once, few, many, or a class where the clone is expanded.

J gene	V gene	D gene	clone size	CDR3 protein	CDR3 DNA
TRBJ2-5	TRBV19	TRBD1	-	CASSMQGQGGQETQYF	TGTGCCAGTAGTATGCAAGGACAGGGGGGCCAAGAGACCCAGTACTTC
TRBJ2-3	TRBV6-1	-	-	CASSSGDTQYF	TGTGCCAGCAGTTCGGGGGATACGCAGTATTTT
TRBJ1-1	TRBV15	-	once	CATSPHLEGGEAFF	TGTGCCACCAGCCCCCACCTGGAAGGGGGTGAAGCTTTCTTT
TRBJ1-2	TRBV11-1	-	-	CASSLTGVKDYGYTF	TGTGCCAGCAGCCTAACGGGGGTAAAGGACTATGGCTACACCTTC
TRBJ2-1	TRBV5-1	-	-	CASSPAAGYSYNEQFF	TGCGCCAGCAGCCCCGCGGCAGGGTATTCCTACAATGAGCAGTTCTTC
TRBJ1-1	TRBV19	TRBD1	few	CASSIVGQVNTEAFF	TGTGCCAGTAGTATAGTGGGACAGGTAAACACTGAAGCTTTCTTT
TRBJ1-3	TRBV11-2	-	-	CASSALRGSGNTIYF	TGTGCCAGCAGCGCACTTAGGGGATCTGGAAACACCATATATTTT
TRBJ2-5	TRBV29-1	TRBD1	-	CSVERQGLETQYF	TGCAGCGTTGAACGACAGGGGTTGGAGACCCAGTACTTC
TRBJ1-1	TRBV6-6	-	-	CASRTRHTGGDTEAFF	TGTGCCAGCAGAACCAGACATACGGGGGGGGACACTGAAGCTTTCTTT
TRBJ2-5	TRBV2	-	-	CASVRGGTPQETQYF	TGTGCCAGCGTGAGGGGCGGGACTCCCCAAGAGACCCAGTACTTC
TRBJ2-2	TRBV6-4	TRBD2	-	CACGLAGGLGTGELFF	TGTGCCTGCGGACTAGCGGGGGGGCTCGGCACCGGGGAGCTGTTTTTT
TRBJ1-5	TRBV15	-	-	CATSVAYPGQPQHF	TGTGCCACCAGCGTAGCATACCCTGGGCAGCCCCAGCATTTT
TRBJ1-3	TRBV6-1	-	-	CASSEDGRNTIYF	TGTGCCAGCAGTGAAGACGGGCGAAACACCATATATTTT
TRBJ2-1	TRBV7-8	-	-	CASSPSTGSYNEQFF	TGTGCCAGCAGCCCAAGCACCGGCTCCTACAATGAGCAGTTCTTC
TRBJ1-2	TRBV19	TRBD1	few	CAASGGYGYTF	TGTGCCGCCTCAGGGGGCTATGGCTACACCTTC
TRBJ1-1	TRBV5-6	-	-	CASTSGISYTEAFF	TGTGCCAGCACCTCCGGTATTTCATACACTGAAGCTTTCTTT
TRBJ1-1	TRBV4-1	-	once	CASSQGRENTEAFF	TGCGCCAGCAGCCAAGGGCGGGAGAACACTGAAGCTTTCTTT
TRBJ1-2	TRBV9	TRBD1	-	CASSFGTANYGYTF	TGTGCCAGCAGCTTCGGGACAGCTAACTATGGCTACACCTTC
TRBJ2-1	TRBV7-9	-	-	CASSFRGERGNEQFF	TGTGCCAGCAGCTTCCGCGGGGAAAGGGGCAATGAGCAGTTCTTC
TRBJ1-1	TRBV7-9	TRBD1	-	CASSSQGAGTEAFF	TGTGCCAGCAGCTCGCAGGGGGCTGGCACTGAAGCTTTCTTT
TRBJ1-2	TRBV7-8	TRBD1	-	CASSRVFTPGGERGYTF	TGTGCCAGCAGTCGCGTATTTACCCCAGGGGGAGAAAGGGGCTACACCTTC
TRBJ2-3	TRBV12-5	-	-	CASGSSWGGLSTDTQYF	TGTGCTAGTGGTTCGTCGTGGGGGGGCCTTAGCACAGATACGCAGTATTTT
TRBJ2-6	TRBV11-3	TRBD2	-	CASSLGGGASGANVLTF	TGTGCCAGCAGCTTAGGGGGAGGGGCCTCTGGGGCCAACGTCCTGACTTTC
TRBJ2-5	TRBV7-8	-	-	CASSSRVFSQETQYF	TGTGCCAGCAGCTCCAGGGTTTTCAGTCAAGAGACCCAGTACTTC
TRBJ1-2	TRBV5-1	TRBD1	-	CASSAPGGAYGYTF	TGCGCCAGCAGCGCACCAGGGGGGGCTTATGGCTACACCTTC
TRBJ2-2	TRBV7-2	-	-	CASSPSHTGELFF	TGTGCCAGCAGCCCATCTCACACCGGGGAGCTGTTTTTT
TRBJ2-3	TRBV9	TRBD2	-	CASSVGSGGASTDTQYF	TGTGCCAGCAGCGTAGGAAGCGGGGGCGCCTCCACAGATACGCAGTATTTT
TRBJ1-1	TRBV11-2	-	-	CASRVTAINTEAFF	TGTGCCAGCAGGGTTACGGCGATCAACACTGAAGCTTTCTTT
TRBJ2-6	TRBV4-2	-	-	CASSQEMQGGGANVLTF	TGTGCCAGCAGCCAGGAAATGCAGGGGGGAGGGGCCAACGTCCTGACTTTC
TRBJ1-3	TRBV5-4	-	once	CASSPRRGIAGNTIYF	TGTGCCAGCAGCCCGCGGCGAGGGATAGCTGGAAACACCATATATTTT
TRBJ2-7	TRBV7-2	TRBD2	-	CASSHSGGPYEQYF	TGTGCCAGCAGCCATAGCGGGGGCCCCTACGAGCAGTACTTC
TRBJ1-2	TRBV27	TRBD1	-	CASKMGQGKGYTF	TGTGCCAGCAAAATGGGACAGGGGAAAGGCTACACCTTC
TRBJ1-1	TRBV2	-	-	CASSARSKGAFF	TGTGCCAGCAGTGCCCGTTCAAAGGGAGCTTTCTTT
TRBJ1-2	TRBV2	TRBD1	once	CASSAGTVLYGYTF	TGTGCCAGCAGTGCCGGGACAGTTCTCTATGGCTACACCTTC
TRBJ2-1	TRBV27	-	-	CASSLLGAYNEQFF	TGTGCCAGCAGTTTATTGGGAGCCTACAATGAGCAGTTCTTC
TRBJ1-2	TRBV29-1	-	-	CSVAGVGNGYTF	TGCAGCGTTGCAGGGGTCGGAAATGGCTACACCTTC
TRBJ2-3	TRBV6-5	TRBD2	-	CASSRASGGADTQYF	TGTGCCAGCAGCCGCGCTAGCGGGGGGGCAGATACGCAGTATTTT
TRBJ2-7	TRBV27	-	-	CASSLRATYEQYF	TGTGCCAGCAGTTTAAGGGCCACCTACGAGCAGTACTTC
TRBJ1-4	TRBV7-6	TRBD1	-	CASSWGQFNEKLFF	TGTGCCAGCAGCTGGGGACAGTTCAATGAAAAACTGTTTTTT
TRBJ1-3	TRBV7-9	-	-	CASSGTRGEGAGNTIYF	TGTGCCAGCAGCGGCACGAGGGGAGAGGGGGCTGGAAACACCATATATTTT
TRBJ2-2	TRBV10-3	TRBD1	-	CASRTGADTGELFF	TGTGCCTCTCGGACAGGGGCTGACACCGGGGAGCTGTTTTTT
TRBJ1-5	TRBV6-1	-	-	CASRSGTALNQPQHF	TGTGCCAGCAGATCCGGGACGGCATTAAATCAGCCCCAGCATTTT
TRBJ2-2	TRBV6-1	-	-	CASSVGANTGELFF	TGTGCCAGCAGTGTAGGCGCGAACACCGGGGAGCTGTTTTTT